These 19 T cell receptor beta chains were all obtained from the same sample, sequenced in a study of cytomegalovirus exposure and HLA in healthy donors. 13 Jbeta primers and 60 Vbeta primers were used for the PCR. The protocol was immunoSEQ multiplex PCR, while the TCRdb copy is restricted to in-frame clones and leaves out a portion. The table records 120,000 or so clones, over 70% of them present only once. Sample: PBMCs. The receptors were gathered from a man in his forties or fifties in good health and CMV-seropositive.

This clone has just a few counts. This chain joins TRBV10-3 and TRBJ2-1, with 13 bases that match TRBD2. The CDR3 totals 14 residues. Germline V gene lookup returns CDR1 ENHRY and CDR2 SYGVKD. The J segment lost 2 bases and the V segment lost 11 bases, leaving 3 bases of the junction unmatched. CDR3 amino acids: CASGLAGAYNEQFF. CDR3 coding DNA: TGTGCCTCTGGACTAGCGGGGGCCTACAATGAGCAGTTCTTC.

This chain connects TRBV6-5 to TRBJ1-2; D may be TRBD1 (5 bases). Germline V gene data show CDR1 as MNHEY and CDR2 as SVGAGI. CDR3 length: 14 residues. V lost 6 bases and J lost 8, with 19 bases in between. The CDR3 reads CASSRPDSVGGYTF. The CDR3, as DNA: TGTGCCAGCAGCCGACCCGACAGCGTCGGGGGCTACACCTTC.

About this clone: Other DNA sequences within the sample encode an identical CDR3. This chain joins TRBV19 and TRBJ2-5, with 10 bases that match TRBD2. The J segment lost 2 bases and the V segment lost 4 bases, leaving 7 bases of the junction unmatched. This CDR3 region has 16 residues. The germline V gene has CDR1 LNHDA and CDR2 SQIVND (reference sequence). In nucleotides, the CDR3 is TGTGCCAGTAGTAGAGAAGCGGGAGGGGGGCAAGAGACCCAGTACTTC. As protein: CASSREAGGGQETQYF.

In nucleotides, the CDR3 is TGTGCCAGCAGTGAACAGGGGGCTATGGATACGCAGTATTTT. Translating it yields CASSEQGAMDTQYF. This chain uses TRBV2 with TRBJ2-3; TRBD1 matches 8 bases. Germline V CDR1 and CDR2: SNHLY, FYNNEI. The CDR3 is made up of 14 amino acids. The V and J ends lost 2 bases and 6 bases, in that order; junction bases with no gene match: 4.

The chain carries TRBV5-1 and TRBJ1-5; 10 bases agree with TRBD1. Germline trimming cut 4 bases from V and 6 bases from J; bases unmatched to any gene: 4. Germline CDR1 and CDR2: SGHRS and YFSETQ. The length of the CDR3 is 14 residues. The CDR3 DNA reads TGCGCCAGCAGCCAGGACAGGGGGACTCAGCCCCAGCATTTT. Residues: CASSQDRGTQPQHF. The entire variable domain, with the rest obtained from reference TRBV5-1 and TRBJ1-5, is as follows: KAGVTQTPRYLIKTRGQQVTLSCSPISGHRSVSWYQQTPGQGLQFLFEYFSETQRNKGNFPGRFSGRQFSNSRSEMNVSTLELGDSALYLCASSQDRGTQPQHFGDGTRLSIL.

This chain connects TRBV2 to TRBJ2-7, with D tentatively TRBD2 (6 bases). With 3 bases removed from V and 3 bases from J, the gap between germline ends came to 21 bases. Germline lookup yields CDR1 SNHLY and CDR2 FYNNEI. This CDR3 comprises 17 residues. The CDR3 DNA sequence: TGTGCCAGCAGTGATCCCGAGGCGGGGATTAGGATCTACGAGCAGTACTTC. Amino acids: CASSDPEAGIRIYEQYF.

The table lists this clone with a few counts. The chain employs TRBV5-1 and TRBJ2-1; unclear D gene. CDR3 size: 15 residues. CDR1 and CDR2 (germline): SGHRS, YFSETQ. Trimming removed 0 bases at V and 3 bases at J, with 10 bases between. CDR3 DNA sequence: TGCGCCAGCAGCTTGGCCTCAGCGAACTACAATGAGCAGTTCTTC. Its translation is CASSLASANYNEQFF.

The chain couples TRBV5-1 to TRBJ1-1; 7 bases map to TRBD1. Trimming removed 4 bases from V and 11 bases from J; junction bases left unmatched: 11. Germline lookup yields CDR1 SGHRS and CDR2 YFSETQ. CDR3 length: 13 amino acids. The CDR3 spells CASSAGVGTVAFF. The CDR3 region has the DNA TGCGCCAGCAGCGCCGGGGTAGGGACAGTTGCTTTCTTT. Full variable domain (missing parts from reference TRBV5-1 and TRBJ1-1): KAGVTQTPRYLIKTRGQQVTLSCSPISGHRSVSWYQQTPGQGLQFLFEYFSETQRNKGNFPGRFSGRQFSNSRSEMNVSTLELGDSALYLCASSAGVGTVAFFGQGTRLTVV.

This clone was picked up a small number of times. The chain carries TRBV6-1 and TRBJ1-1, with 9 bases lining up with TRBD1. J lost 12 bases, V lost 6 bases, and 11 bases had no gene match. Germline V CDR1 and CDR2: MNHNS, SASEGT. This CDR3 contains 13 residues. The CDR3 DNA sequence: TGTGCCAGCAGAGCAACCGGGACAGGGATGACTTTCTTT. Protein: CASRATGTGMTFF.

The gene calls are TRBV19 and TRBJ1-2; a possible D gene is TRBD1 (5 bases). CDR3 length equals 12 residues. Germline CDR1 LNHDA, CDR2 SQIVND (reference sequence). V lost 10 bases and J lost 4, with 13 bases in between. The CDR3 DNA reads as TGTGCCACCGCGGACAAGGGCTATGGCTACACCTTC. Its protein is CATADKGYGYTF.

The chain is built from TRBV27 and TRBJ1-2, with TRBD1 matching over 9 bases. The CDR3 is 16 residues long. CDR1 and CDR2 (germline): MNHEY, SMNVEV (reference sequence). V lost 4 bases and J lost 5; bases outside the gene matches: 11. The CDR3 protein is CASSSTALTGGYGYTF. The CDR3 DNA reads TGTGCCAGCAGTTCCACAGCCCTGACAGGGGGATATGGCTACACCTTC.

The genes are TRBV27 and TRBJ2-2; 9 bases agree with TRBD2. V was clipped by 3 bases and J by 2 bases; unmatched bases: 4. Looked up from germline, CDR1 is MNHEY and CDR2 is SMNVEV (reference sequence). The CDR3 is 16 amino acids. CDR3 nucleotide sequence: TGTGCCAGCAGTTTCACGACTAGCGGAAACACCGGGGAGCTGTTTTTT. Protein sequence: CASSFTTSGNTGELFF.

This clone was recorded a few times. CDR3 residues: CASDRGFQPQHF. As DNA, the CDR3 is TGTGCCAGCGACAGGGGTTTTCAGCCCCAGCATTTT. The chain joins TRBV6-1 to TRBJ1-5, with 8 bases aligning to TRBD1. The CDR3 has 12 amino acids. The trim removed 8 bases at V and 6 bases at J, leaving 3 bases unmatched. CDR1 and CDR2 from the germline V gene are MNHNS and SASEGT.

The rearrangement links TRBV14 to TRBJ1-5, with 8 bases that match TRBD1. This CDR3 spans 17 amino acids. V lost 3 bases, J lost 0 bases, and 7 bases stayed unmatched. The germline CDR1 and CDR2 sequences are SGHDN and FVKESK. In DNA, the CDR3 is TGTGCCAGCAGCCAGAGGACAGGGAGAAATAGCAATCAGCCCCAGCATTTT. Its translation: CASSQRTGRNSNQPQHF. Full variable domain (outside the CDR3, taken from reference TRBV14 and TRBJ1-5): EAGVTQFPSHSVIEKGQTVTLRCDPISGHDNLYWYRRVMGKEIKFLLHFVKESKQDESGMPNNRFLAERTGGTYSTLKVQPAELEDSGVYFCASSQRTGRNSNQPQHFGDGTRLSIL.

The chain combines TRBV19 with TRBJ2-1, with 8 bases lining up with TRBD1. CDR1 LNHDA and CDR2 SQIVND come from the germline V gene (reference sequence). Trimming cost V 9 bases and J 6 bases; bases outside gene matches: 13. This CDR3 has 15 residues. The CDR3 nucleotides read TGTGCCAGCTCCCGTGGGGGACAGGAATTCAATGAGCAGTTCTTC. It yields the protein CASSRGGQEFNEQFF. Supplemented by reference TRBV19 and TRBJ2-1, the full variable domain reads DGGITQSPKYLFRKEGQNVTLSCEQNLNHDAMYWYRQDPGQGLRLIYYSQIVNDFQKGDIAEGYSVSREKKESFPLTVTSAQKNPTAFYLCASSRGGQEFNEQFFGPGTRLTVL.

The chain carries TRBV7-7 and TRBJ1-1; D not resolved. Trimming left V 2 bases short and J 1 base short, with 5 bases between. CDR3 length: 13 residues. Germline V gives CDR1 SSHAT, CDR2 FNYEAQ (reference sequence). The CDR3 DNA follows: TGTGCCAGCAGCTTACGGGGGAACACTGAAGCTTTCTTT. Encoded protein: CASSLRGNTEAFF.

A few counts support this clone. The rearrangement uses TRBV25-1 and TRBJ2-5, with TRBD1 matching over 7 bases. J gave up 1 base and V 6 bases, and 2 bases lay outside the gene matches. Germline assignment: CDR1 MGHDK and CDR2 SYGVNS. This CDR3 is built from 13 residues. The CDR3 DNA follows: TGTGCCAGCAGGGGGACAGCCCAAGAGACCCAGTACTTC. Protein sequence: CASRGTAQETQYF.

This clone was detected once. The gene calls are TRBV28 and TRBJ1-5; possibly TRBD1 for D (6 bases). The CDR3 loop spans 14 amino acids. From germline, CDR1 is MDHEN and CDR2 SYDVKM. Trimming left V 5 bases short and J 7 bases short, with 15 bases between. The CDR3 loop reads CASSPVSGEQPQHF. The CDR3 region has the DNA TGTGCCAGCAGTCCTGTCTCAGGGGAACAGCCCCAGCATTTT.

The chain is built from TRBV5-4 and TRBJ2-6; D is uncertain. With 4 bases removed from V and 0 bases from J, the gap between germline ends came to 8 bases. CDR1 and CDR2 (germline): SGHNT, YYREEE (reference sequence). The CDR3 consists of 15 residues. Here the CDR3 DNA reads TGTGCCAGCAGCCGAACATTCTCTGGGGCCAACGTCCTGACTTTC. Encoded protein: CASSRTFSGANVLTF.